Below, one T cell receptor (beta chain) is given with its context. Its antigen is unidentified. The sample is drawn from a study of chemoradiotherapy in HPV16-positive cancers. Study background: Candidate HPV-specific T-cell clones and common TCR motifs came from functional assays in a couple of HPV16-positive patients. Points from the study as a whole: Non-HPV-specific T cells did not expand in tumors during treatment, whereas candidate HPV-specific clones and E7-related motifs did.

Samples were taken several times over chemoradiotherapy. The germline CDR1 and CDR2 sequences are SGHTA and FQGNSA. V was clipped by 5 bases and J by 10 bases, with 18 bases between them. The CDR3 loop spans 13 amino acids. The method was immunoSEQ multiplex PCR; TCRdb's version includes in-frame clones alone and lacks a portion of them. Found here are roughly 25,000 clones, roughly 94% of them singletons; the top ten hold 2.7%. Sampling was done from a patient who underwent chemoradiotherapy. The receptor comes from a human donor with HPV-associated anogenital cancer. The chain employs TRBV7-2 and TRBJ2-7; tentatively, D is TRBD2 (6 bases). CDR3 sequence (DNA): TGTGCCAGCAGCACCCTTGGGGACTCCCGACAGTACTTC. This encodes CASSTLGDSRQYF. Filled out from reference TRBV7-2 and TRBJ2-7, the complete variable domain reads GAGVSQSPSNKVTEKGKDVELRCDPISGHTALYWYRQSLGQGLEFLIYFQGNSAPDKSGLPSDRFSAERTGGSVSTLTIQRTQQEDSAVYLCASSTLGDSRQYFGPGTRLTVT.